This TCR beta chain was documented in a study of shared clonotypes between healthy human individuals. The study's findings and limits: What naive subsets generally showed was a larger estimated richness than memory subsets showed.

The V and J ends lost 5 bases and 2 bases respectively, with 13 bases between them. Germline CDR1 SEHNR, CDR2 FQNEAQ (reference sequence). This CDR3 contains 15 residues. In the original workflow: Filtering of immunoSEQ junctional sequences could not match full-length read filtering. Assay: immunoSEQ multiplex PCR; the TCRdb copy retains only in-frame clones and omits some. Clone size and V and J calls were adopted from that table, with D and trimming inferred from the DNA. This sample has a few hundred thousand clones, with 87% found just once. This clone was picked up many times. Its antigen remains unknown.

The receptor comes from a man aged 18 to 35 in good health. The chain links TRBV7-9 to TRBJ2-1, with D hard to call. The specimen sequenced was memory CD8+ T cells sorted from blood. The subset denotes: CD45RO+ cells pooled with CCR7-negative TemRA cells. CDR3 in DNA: TGTGCCAGCAGCGGGAAACGAGTCGCCTACAATGAGCAGTTCTTC. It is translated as CASSGKRVAYNEQFF. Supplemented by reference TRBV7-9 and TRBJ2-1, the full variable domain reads DTGVSQNPRHKITKRGQNVTFRCDPISEHNRLYWYRQTLGQGPEFLTYFQNEAQLEKSRLLSDRFSAERPKGSFSTLEIQRTEQGDSAMYLCASSGKRVAYNEQFFGPGTRLTVL.